A selection of T cell receptor beta chains follows, all from one sample in a study of blood T cell repertoires in COVID-19. Clones were sequenced by immunoSEQ multiplex PCR, and TCRdb holds only the in-frame ones, with some missing. Of some 50,000 clones in the sample, approximately 82% were seen once. The sequenced material came from peripheral blood. These receptor sequences come from a human donor in a cohort sampled during active COVID-19. The CDR3 runs from the conserved cysteine through the conserved F or W. The order of the fields is D gene, clone size, J gene, V gene, CDR3 protein, CDR3 DNA. D genes are given only for firm matches. Not all rows give a size; the values are once, few, many and, for expanded clones, a class.

D: TRBD2
size: .
J: TRBJ2-7
V: TRBV6-5
CDR3: CATKELAGTTEQYF
DNA: TGTGCCACTAAAGAACTAGCGGGGACTACCGAGCAGTACTTC

D: TRBD2
size: .
J: TRBJ2-2
V: TRBV6-5
CDR3: CALRRGGGTGELFF
DNA: TGTGCCCTCAGGCGCGGGGGAGGTACCGGGGAGCTGTTTTTT

D: .
size: .
J: TRBJ2-7
V: TRBV28
CDR3: CASSLTGGDYEQYF
DNA: TGTGCCAGCAGTCTCACAGGGGGGGACTACGAGCAGTACTTC

D: TRBD2
size: .
J: TRBJ2-1
V: TRBV18
CDR3: CASSPRGATSGFYNEQFF
DNA: TGTGCCAGCTCACCCCGCGGGGCGACTAGCGGGTTCTACAATGAGCAGTTCTTC

D: .
size: once
J: TRBJ2-2
V: TRBV7-9
CDR3: CASSLEIVTGELFF
DNA: TGTGCCAGCAGCTTAGAAATAGTCACCGGGGAGCTGTTTTTT

D: TRBD2
size: .
J: TRBJ2-5
V: TRBV7-7
CDR3: CASSVSSGSGKTQYF
DNA: TGTGCCAGCAGCGTCAGTAGCGGGAGTGGTAAGACCCAGTACTTC

D: TRBD2
size: .
J: TRBJ2-3
V: TRBV24-1
CDR3: CATSDYSGGRTDTQYF
DNA: TGTGCCACCAGTGATTATAGCGGGGGACGCACAGATACGCAGTATTTT

D: .
size: .
J: TRBJ2-3
V: TRBV12-5
CDR3: CASGGGQQRTDTQYF
DNA: TGTGCTAGTGGGGGGGGTCAACAAAGGACAGATACGCAGTATTTT

D: .
size: once
J: TRBJ2-3
V: TRBV20-1
CDR3: CSATTATTQYF
DNA: TGCAGTGCTACGACAGCAACAACGCAGTATTTT

D: .
size: .
J: TRBJ1-4
V: TRBV5-6
CDR3: CASSLGGEDEKLFF
DNA: TGTGCCAGCAGCTTAGGGGGTGAGGATGAAAAACTGTTTTTT

D: .
size: .
J: TRBJ2-3
V: TRBV9
CDR3: CASSVGASRLRGTDTQYF
DNA: TGTGCCAGCAGCGTAGGGGCGTCTAGATTGCGGGGCACAGATACGCAGTATTTT

D: TRBD2
size: .
J: TRBJ2-1
V: TRBV9
CDR3: CASSVDLAVSHEQFF
DNA: TGTGCCAGCAGCGTCGACCTAGCGGTTAGCCATGAGCAGTTCTTC

D: .
size: .
J: TRBJ1-5
V: TRBV2
CDR3: CASSGAPRAQPQHF
DNA: TGTGCCAGCAGTGGGGCCCCCCGCGCCCAGCCCCAGCATTTT

D: .
size: .
J: TRBJ2-3
V: TRBV9
CDR3: CASSVEASAISDTQYF
DNA: TGTGCCAGCAGCGTAGAGGCTAGCGCTATCTCAGATACGCAGTATTTT

D: .
size: .
J: TRBJ1-2
V: TRBV11-2
CDR3: CASEGTGWYGYTF
DNA: TGTGCCAGCGAGGGCACAGGGTGGTATGGCTACACCTTC

D: TRBD1
size: .
J: TRBJ2-7
V: TRBV28
CDR3: CASTGQASKFYEQYF
DNA: TGTGCCAGCACCGGACAGGCCTCCAAGTTCTACGAGCAGTACTTC

D: TRBD2
size: .
J: TRBJ2-1
V: TRBV27
CDR3: CASSPGPTSGITNEQFF
DNA: TGTGCCAGCAGTCCCGGCCCGACTAGCGGGATAACAAATGAGCAGTTCTTC

D: TRBD1
size: .
J: TRBJ2-4
V: TRBV19
CDR3: CASSIEGAGSKNIQYF
DNA: TGTGCCAGTAGTATTGAGGGGGCAGGATCCAAAAACATTCAGTACTTC

D: .
size: .
J: TRBJ2-7
V: TRBV10-3
CDR3: CAISASPDSPYEQYF
DNA: TGTGCCATCAGTGCCTCTCCGGACAGTCCCTACGAGCAGTACTTC

D: TRBD1
size: .
J: TRBJ1-2
V: TRBV9
CDR3: CASSPNRGRGYTF
DNA: TGTGCCAGCAGCCCGAACAGGGGCCGGGGCTACACCTTC

D: .
size: .
J: TRBJ2-1
V: TRBV6-1
CDR3: CASSEVHLSYNEQFF
DNA: TGTGCCAGCAGTGAGGTACACCTCTCCTACAATGAGCAGTTCTTC

D: .
size: .
J: TRBJ2-7
V: TRBV6-5
CDR3: CASSYSGLPSSYEQYF
DNA: TGTGCCAGCAGTTACTCGGGACTCCCGAGCTCCTACGAGCAGTACTTC

D: TRBD2
size: .
J: TRBJ2-1
V: TRBV9
CDR3: CASSVGGLAEPEQFF
DNA: TGTGCCAGCAGCGTAGGGGGACTAGCGGAGCCAGAGCAGTTCTTC

D: .
size: .
J: TRBJ1-1
V: TRBV6-5
CDR3: CASSYGQMNTEAFF
DNA: TGTGCCAGCAGTTACGGGCAGATGAACACTGAAGCTTTCTTT

D: .
size: .
J: TRBJ2-7
V: TRBV6-6
CDR3: CASRAGTLQWQYF
DNA: TGTGCCAGCAGGGCCGGGACACTGCAATGGCAGTACTTC

D: TRBD1
size: once
J: TRBJ2-1
V: TRBV28
CDR3: CASSFAGTVNEQFF
DNA: TGTGCCAGCAGTTTTGCAGGGACAGTCAATGAGCAGTTCTTC

D: TRBD1
size: .
J: TRBJ2-2
V: TRBV2
CDR3: CASKGQGTGELFF
DNA: TGTGCCAGCAAGGGACAGGGCACCGGGGAGCTGTTTTTT

D: TRBD2
size: .
J: TRBJ2-1
V: TRBV7-2
CDR3: CASSLDSGTRNEQFF
DNA: TGTGCCAGCAGCTTAGATAGCGGGACTAGAAATGAGCAGTTCTTC

D: TRBD2
size: .
J: TRBJ2-3
V: TRBV3-1/TRBV3-2
CDR3: CASSQGLGGLADTQYF
DNA: TGTGCCAGCAGCCAAGGATTGGGGGGGTTGGCAGATACGCAGTATTTT

D: .
size: .
J: TRBJ1-6
V: TRBV7-9
CDR3: CASSLSGFSPLHF
DNA: TGTGCCAGCAGTTTAAGCGGGTTTTCACCCCTCCACTTT

D: TRBD1
size: .
J: TRBJ2-3
V: TRBV5-5
CDR3: CASSLGEGQGADTQYF
DNA: TGTGCCAGCAGCTTGGGAGAGGGACAGGGGGCAGATACGCAGTATTTT

D: TRBD2
size: .
J: TRBJ2-1
V: TRBV18
CDR3: CASSPRSMTSVLHNEQFF
DNA: TGTGCCAGCTCACCGCGCTCTATGACTAGCGTTCTGCACAATGAGCAGTTCTTC

D: .
size: .
J: TRBJ1-2
V: TRBV11-2
CDR3: CASSPGLGRGYTF
DNA: TGTGCCAGCAGCCCCGGCCTTGGGAGGGGCTACACCTTC

D: .
size: few
J: TRBJ1-2
V: TRBV4-1
CDR3: CASSQVFPAGSYGYTF
DNA: TGCGCCAGCAGCCAAGTATTCCCCGCCGGGAGCTATGGCTACACCTTC

D: TRBD2
size: .
J: TRBJ2-2
V: TRBV5-4
CDR3: CASSRGGPNTGELFF
DNA: TGTGCCAGCAGCCGCGGGGGGCCGAACACCGGGGAGCTGTTTTTT

D: .
size: .
J: TRBJ2-5
V: TRBV7-9
CDR3: CASSPQGQPLGETQYF
DNA: TGTGCCAGCAGCCCCCAAGGACAGCCTCTGGGAGAGACCCAGTACTTC

D: .
size: .
J: TRBJ1-1
V: TRBV2
CDR3: CASRTGPVEAFF
DNA: TGTGCCAGCAGAACTGGTCCGGTTGAAGCTTTCTTT

D: .
size: .
J: TRBJ2-7
V: TRBV19
CDR3: CASSQGLIYEQYF
DNA: TGTGCCAGTAGTCAAGGACTAATTTACGAGCAGTACTTC

D: TRBD1
size: .
J: TRBJ2-7
V: TRBV10-2
CDR3: CASTRDSSYEQYF
DNA: TGCGCCAGCACACGGGACAGCTCCTACGAGCAGTACTTC

D: .
size: .
J: TRBJ1-1
V: TRBV3-1/TRBV3-2
CDR3: CASSQERSGGTEAFF
DNA: TGTGCCAGCAGCCAAGAGAGGTCGGGGGGCACTGAAGCTTTCTTT

D: .
size: .
J: TRBJ2-5
V: TRBV7-2
CDR3: CASGASETGTQYF
DNA: TGTGCCAGCGGGGCCAGCGAGACGGGGACCCAGTACTTC

D: .
size: .
J: TRBJ1-1
V: TRBV18
CDR3: CASSPAPDRNTEAFF
DNA: TGTGCCAGCTCACCGGCGCCGGACAGGAACACTGAAGCTTTCTTT

D: .
size: .
J: TRBJ2-2
V: TRBV18
CDR3: CASSPGQLNGELFF
DNA: TGTGCCAGCTCACCGGGACAATTGAACGGGGAGCTGTTTTTT

D: TRBD2
size: few
J: TRBJ2-3
V: TRBV9
CDR3: CASSVRSGRELDTQYF
DNA: TGTGCCAGCAGCGTAAGGAGCGGGAGGGAGTTAGATACGCAGTATTTT

D: TRBD1
size: .
J: TRBJ1-2
V: TRBV5-4
CDR3: CASSPSRDSYGYTF
DNA: TGTGCCAGCAGCCCTTCTCGGGACAGCTATGGCTACACCTTC

D: TRBD2
size: medium-sized
J: TRBJ2-1
V: TRBV27
CDR3: CASSLLDGGLGEQFF
DNA: TGTGCCAGCAGTTTATTAGACGGGGGGTTAGGTGAGCAGTTCTTC

D: .
size: .
J: TRBJ2-3
V: TRBV9
CDR3: CASSRQPTSTDTQYF
DNA: TGTGCCAGCAGCCGACAGCCAACTAGCACAGATACGCAGTATTTT

D: .
size: .
J: TRBJ2-3
V: TRBV6-6
CDR3: CASTPESTDTQYF
DNA: TGTGCCAGCACCCCTGAGAGCACAGATACGCAGTATTTT

D: TRBD1
size: .
J: TRBJ2-2
V: TRBV5-4
CDR3: CASSLPNRGNTGELFF
DNA: TGTGCCAGCAGTTTGCCGAACAGGGGAAACACCGGGGAGCTGTTTTTT

D: .
size: .
J: TRBJ2-7
V: TRBV6-2/TRBV6-3
CDR3: CASSYGGKSSYEQYF
DNA: TGTGCCAGCAGTTATGGGGGGAAGAGCTCCTACGAGCAGTACTTC

D: .
size: .
J: TRBJ1-2
V: TRBV5-1
CDR3: CASSVGSRDGYTF
DNA: TGCGCCAGCAGCGTGGGGAGTCGGGATGGCTACACCTTC

D: TRBD1
size: .
J: TRBJ1-4
V: TRBV7-8
CDR3: CASSSRTGVDEKLFF
DNA: TGTGCCAGCAGCTCTCGGACAGGGGTGGATGAAAAACTGTTTTTT

D: .
size: few
J: TRBJ2-5
V: TRBV16
CDR3: CASSQGGGAGGRETQYF
DNA: TGTGCCAGCAGCCAAGGAGGAGGGGCCGGGGGACGTGAGACCCAGTACTTC

D: .
size: .
J: TRBJ2-1
V: TRBV5-1
CDR3: CASSLGGGYNEQFF
DNA: TGCGCCAGCAGCTTGGGAGGGGGCTACAATGAGCAGTTCTTC

D: .
size: once
J: TRBJ2-7
V: TRBV5-5
CDR3: CASSKIQGSYEQYF
DNA: TGTGCCAGCAGCAAGATTCAGGGGAGTTACGAGCAGTACTTC

D: .
size: .
J: TRBJ2-1
V: TRBV2
CDR3: CASSEQDISYNEQFF
DNA: TGTGCCAGCAGTGAACAGGATATCTCCTACAATGAGCAGTTCTTC

D: .
size: .
J: TRBJ2-3
V: TRBV29-1
CDR3: CSVDDRNTDTQYF
DNA: TGCAGCGTTGACGACAGAAACACAGATACGCAGTATTTT